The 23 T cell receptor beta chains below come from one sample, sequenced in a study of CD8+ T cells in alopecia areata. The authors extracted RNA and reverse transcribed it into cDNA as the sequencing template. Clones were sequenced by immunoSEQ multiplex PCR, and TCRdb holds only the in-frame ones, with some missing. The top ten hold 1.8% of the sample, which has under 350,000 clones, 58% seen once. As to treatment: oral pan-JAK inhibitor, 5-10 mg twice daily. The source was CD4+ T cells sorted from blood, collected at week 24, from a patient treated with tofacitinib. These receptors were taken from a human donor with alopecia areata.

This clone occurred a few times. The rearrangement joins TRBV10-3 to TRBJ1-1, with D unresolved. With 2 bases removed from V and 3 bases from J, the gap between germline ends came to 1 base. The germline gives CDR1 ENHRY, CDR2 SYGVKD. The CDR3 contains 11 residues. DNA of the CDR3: TGTGCCATCAGTGAGGACACTGAAGCTTTCTTT. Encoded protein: CAISEDTEAFF.

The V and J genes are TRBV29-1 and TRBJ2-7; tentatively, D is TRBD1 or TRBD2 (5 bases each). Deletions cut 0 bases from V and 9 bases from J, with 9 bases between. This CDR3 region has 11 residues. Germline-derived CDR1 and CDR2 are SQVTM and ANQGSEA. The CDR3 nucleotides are TGCAGCGTTGAAGACCGTGGGGGGCAGTACTTC. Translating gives CSVEDRGGQYF.

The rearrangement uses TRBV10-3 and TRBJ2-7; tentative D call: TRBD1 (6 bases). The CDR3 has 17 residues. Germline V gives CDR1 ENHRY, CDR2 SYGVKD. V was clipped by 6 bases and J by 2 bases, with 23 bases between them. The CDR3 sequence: CAIRDRGTSQAPYEQYF. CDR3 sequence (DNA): TGTGCCATCAGAGACCGAGGGACATCCCAAGCGCCCTACGAGCAGTACTTC.

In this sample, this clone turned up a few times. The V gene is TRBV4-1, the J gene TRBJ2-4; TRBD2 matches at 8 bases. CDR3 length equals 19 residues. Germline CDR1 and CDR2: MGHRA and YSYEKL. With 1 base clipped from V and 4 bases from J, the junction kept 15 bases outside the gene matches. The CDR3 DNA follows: TGCGCCAGCAGCCAAGGACGAGCCCGGGGGGGGCTGGGGAAAAACATTCAGTACTTC. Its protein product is CASSQGRARGGLGKNIQYF.

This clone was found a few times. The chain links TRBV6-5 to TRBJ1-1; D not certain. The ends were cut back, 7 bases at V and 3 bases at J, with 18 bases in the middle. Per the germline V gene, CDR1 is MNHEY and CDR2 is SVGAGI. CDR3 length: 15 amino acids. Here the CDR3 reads CASTNPRGGDTEAFF. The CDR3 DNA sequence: TGTGCCAGCACCAACCCACGGGGAGGAGACACTGAAGCTTTCTTT.

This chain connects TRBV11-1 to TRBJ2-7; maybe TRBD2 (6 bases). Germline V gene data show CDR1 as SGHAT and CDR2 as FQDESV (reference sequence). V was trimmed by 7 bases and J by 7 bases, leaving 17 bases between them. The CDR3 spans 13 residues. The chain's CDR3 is CASKSWRDGEQYF. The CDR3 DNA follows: TGTGCCAGCAAGTCTTGGCGGGACGGGGAGCAGTACTTC.

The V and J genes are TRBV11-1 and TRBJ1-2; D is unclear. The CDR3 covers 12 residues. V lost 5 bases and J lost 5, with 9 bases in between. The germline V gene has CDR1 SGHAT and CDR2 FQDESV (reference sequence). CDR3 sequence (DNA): TGTGCCAGCAGCCGCCTCAGTTATGGCTACACCTTC. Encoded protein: CASSRLSYGYTF.

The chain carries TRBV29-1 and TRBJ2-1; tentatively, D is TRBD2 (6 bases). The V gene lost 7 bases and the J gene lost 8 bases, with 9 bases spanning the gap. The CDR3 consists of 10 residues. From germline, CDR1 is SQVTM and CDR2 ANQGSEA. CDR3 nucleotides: TGCAGCGCGGGAGAGGATGAGCAGTTCTTC. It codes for CSAGEDEQFF.

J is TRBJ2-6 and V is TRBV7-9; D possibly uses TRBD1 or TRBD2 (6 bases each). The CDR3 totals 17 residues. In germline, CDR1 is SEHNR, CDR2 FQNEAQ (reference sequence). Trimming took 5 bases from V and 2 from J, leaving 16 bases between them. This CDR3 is CASSTSGGGPGANVLTF. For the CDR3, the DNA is TGTGCCAGCAGCACATCAGGAGGGGGTCCTGGGGCCAACGTCCTGACTTTC.

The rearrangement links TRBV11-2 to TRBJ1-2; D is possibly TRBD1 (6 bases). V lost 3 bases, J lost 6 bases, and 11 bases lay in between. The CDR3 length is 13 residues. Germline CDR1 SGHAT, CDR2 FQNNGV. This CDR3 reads CASSLAAGDGYTF. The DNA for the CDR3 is TGTGCCAGCAGCTTGGCCGCAGGGGATGGCTACACCTTC.

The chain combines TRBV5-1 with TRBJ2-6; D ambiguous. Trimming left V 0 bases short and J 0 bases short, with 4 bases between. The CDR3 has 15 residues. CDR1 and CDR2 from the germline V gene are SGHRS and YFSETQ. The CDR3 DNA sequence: TGCGCCAGCAGCTTGGCCGTCTCTGGGGCCAACGTCCTGACTTTC. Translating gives CASSLAVSGANVLTF.

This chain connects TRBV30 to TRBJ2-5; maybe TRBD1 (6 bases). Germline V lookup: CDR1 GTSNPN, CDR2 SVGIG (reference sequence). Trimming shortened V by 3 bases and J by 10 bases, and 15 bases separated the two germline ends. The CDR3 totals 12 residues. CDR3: CAWSPRRGGQYF. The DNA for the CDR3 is TGTGCCTGGAGCCCGAGGAGAGGGGGCCAGTACTTC.

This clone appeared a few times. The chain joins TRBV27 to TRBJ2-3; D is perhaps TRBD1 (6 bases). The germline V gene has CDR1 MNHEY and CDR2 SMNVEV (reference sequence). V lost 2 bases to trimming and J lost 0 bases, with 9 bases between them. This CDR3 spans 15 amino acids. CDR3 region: CASSLAGVSTDTQYF. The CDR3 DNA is TGTGCCAGCAGTTTAGCAGGGGTGAGCACAGATACGCAGTATTTT.

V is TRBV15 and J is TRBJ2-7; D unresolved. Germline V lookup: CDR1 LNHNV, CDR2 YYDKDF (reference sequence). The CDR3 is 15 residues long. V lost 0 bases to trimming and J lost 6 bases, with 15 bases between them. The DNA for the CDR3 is TGTGCCACCAGCAGAGATTTTAGTGTCGGCGCCGAGCAGTACTTC. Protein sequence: CATSRDFSVGAEQYF. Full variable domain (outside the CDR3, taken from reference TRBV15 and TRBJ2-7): DAMVIQNPRYQVTQFGKPVTLSCSQTLNHNVMYWYQQKSSQAPKLLFHYYDKDFNNEADTPDNFQSRRPNTSFCFLDIRSPGLGDTAMYLCATSRDFSVGAEQYFGPGTRLTVT.

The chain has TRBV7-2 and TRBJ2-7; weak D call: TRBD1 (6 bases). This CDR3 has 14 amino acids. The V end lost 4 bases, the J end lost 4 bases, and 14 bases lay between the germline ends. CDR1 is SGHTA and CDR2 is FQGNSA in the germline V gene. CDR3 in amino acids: CASSSTGASYEQYF. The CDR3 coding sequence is TGTGCCAGCAGCTCGACAGGAGCATCTTACGAGCAGTACTTC.

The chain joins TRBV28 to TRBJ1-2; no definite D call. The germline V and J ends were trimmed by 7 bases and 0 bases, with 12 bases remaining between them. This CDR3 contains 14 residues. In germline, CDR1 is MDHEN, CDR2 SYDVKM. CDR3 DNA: TGTGCCAGCAAGACTCCGGGGTCTAACTATGGCTACACCTTC. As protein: CASKTPGSNYGYTF.

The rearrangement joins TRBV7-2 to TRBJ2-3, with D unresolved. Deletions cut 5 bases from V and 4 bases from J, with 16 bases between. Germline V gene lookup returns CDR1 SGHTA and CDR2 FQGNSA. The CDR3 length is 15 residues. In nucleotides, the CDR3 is TGTGCCAGCAGCCGGAGCTCAATGTGGGCAGATACGCAGTATTTT. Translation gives CASSRSSMWADTQYF.

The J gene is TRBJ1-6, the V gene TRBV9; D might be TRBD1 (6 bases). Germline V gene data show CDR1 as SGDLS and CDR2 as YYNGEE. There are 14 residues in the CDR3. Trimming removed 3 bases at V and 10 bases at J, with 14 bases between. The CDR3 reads CASSERPGESPLHF. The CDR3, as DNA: TGTGCCAGCAGCGAGAGGCCAGGGGAGTCACCCCTCCACTTT.

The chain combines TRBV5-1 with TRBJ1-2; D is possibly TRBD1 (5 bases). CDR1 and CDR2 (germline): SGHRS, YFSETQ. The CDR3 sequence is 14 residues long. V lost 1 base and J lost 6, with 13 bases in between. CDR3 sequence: CASSLTAGNDGYTF. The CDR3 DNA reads TGCGCCAGCAGCTTGACGGCAGGGAATGATGGCTACACCTTC. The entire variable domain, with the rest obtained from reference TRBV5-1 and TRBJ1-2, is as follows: KAGVTQTPRYLIKTRGQQVTLSCSPISGHRSVSWYQQTPGQGLQFLFEYFSETQRNKGNFPGRFSGRQFSNSRSEMNVSTLELGDSALYLCASSLTAGNDGYTFGSGTRLTVV.

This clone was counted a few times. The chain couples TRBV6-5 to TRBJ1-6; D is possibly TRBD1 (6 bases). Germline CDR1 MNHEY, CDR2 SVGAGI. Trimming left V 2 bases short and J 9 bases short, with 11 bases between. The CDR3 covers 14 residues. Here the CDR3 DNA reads TGTGCCAGCAGTTACGACAGGAGATCTTCACCCCTCCACTTT. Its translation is CASSYDRRSSPLHF.

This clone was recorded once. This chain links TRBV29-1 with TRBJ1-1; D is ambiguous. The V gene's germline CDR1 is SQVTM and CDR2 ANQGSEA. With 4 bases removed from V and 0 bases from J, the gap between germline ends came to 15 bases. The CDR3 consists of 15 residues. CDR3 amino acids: CSVAGEAGMNTEAFF. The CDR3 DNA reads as TGCAGCGTTGCCGGGGAGGCGGGCATGAACACTGAAGCTTTCTTT.

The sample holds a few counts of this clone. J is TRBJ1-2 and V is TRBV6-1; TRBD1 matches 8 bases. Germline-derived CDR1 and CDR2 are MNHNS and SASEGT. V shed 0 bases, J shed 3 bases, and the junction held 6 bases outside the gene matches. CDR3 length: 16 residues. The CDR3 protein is CASSEALQGEHYGYTF. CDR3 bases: TGTGCCAGCAGTGAAGCGCTACAGGGGGAACACTATGGCTACACCTTC.

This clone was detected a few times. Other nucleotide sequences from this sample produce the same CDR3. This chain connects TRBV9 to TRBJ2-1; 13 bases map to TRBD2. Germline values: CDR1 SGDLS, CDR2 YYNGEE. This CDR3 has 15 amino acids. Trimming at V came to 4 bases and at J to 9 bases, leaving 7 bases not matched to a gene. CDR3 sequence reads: CASSSRTSGGPEQFF. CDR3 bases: TGTGCCAGCAGCTCTCGGACTAGCGGGGGCCCTGAGCAGTTCTTC.